This T cell receptor beta chain was documented in a study of blood T cell repertoires in COVID-19. Across the whole study: Samples taken during acute and convalescent COVID-19 were collected in the United States, Italy and Spain. PBMCs, B-cell-depleted T cells, or T cells were the source of the cDNA or gDNA that made up the material.

The CDR3 is made up of 16 amino acids. V dropped 6 bases and J dropped 1 base, with 16 bases sitting between them. CDR1 MNHEY and CDR2 SMNVEV come from the germline V gene (reference sequence). As processed by the authors: From reference gene primer amplification, estimates of nucleated cell counts were derived. Sequenced by immunoSEQ multiplex PCR; TCRdb stores in-frame clones only, minus some. V and J calls and clone size are copied from that table; D and trimming were computed from the DNA. The table includes 250,000 or so clones, 88% detected once. Specimen: peripheral blood. The TCR was taken from a woman aged 55-70 years with acute or convalescent COVID-19. This rearrangement joins TRBV27 to TRBJ1-5; D might be TRBD1 (6 bases). The CDR3 region is CASRSFGGSSNQPQHF. The CDR3 DNA reads as TGTGCCAGCAGAAGTTTTGGGGGCTCGAGCAATCAGCCCCAGCATTTT.